This T cell receptor (beta chain) was recorded in a study of blood T cells in healthy people across ages. Next came a second PCR, run for roughly 6 to 11 cycles, which used a sample-barcoded 5' primer along with a J-beta primer mix. TCRdb processed the 5' RACE reads anew with MiXCR; each CDR3 protein has one entry. Among around 1.7 million distinct CDR3 sequences listed, 25% to 30% were seen once. CDR1 is KGHDR, CDR2 SFDVKD, per germline. The V gene end was trimmed by 5 bases and the J gene end by 2 bases; junction bases not matched to a gene: 17. There are 19 residues in the CDR3. The V call is TRBV24-1, the J call TRBJ2-7; 10 positions agree with TRBD2. Sequencing used blood. The TCR originated in a woman between 25 and 40 years old in good health. This chain's CDR3 is CATSGGSSGSSGRAYEQYF. The CDR3 DNA is TGTGCCACCAGTGGTGGCTCTAGCGGGAGTTCGGGGAGGGCCTACGAGCAGTACTTC.